This entry concerns a single T cell receptor (beta chain). This entry comes from a study of blood T cell repertoires in COVID-19. Assay used: immunoSEQ multiplex PCR; TCRdb lists only in-frame clones, some missing. Here the sample spans 37,000 or so clones, more than 75% being singletons. Per the germline V gene, CDR1 is MDHEN and CDR2 is SYDVKM. The CDR3 runs 14 residues. V trimming: 4 bases; J trimming: 10 bases; junction bases outside the gene matches: 6. The rearrangement uses TRBV28 and TRBJ1-6; 8 nucleotides match TRBD1. Specimen: peripheral blood. The sequence was collected from a man in his sixties or seventies with acute or convalescent COVID-19. The CDR3 region has the DNA TGTGCCAGCAGTTACGGACAGGGTGGGTCACCCCTCCACTTT. Translation gives CASSYGQGGSPLHF.